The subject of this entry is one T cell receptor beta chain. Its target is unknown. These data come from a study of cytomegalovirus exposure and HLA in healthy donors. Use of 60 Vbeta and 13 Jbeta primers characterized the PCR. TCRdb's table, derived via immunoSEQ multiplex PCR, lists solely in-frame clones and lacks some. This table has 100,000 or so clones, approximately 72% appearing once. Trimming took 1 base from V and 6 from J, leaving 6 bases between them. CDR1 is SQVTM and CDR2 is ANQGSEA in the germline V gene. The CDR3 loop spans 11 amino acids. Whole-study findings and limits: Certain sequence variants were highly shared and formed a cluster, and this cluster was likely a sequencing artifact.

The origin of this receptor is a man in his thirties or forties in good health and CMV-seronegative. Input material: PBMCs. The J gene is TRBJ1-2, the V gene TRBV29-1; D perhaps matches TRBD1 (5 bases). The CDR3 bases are TGCAGCGTTGAAGGACAGAATGGCTACACCTTC. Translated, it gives CSVEGQNGYTF.